Listed below are T cell receptor beta chains from one sample, sequenced in a study of T-cell reconstitution after alpha-beta-depleted transplantation in children. TCRdb used MiXCR to reprocess the PCR reads, holding one entry per CDR3 protein. The sample consists of 670,000 or so distinct CDR3 sequences, roughly 13% of them appearing once. The sample here was PBMCs, taken before TCRalphabeta/CD19-depleted stem cell transplant. The receptor source for this set is a girl aged 2 to 9 with congenital amegakaryocytic thrombocytopenia, due to receive a stem cell transplant. The CDR3 runs from the conserved cysteine through the conserved F or W. The order of the fields is V gene, D gene, J gene, clone size, CDR3 DNA, CDR3 protein. A D gene is named only where the DNA matches it firmly. Clone size appears in some rows only: once, few, many, or a class for an expanded clone.

>TRBV20-1|-|TRBJ2-7|many
TGCAGTGCTAGCCGGGACTCCCCCTACGAGCAGTACTTC
CSASRDSPYEQYF
>TRBV20-1|-|TRBJ2-7|many
TGCAGTGCTAGCGAGGGCTCCTACGAGCAGTACTTC
CSASEGSYEQYF
>TRBV20-1|-|TRBJ1-1|many
TGCAGTGCTAGCGGCAGCACTGAAGCTTTCTTT
CSASGSTEAFF
>TRBV6-1|TRBD2|TRBJ2-3|many
TGTGCCAGCAGCCCACTAGCGGGAGGGCGGCCAGATACGCAGTATTTT
CASSPLAGGRPDTQYF
>TRBV7-9|TRBD2|TRBJ2-5|many
TGTGCCAGCAGCTTAACTCTAGCGGGAGGAAGAGAGACCCAGTACTTC
CASSLTLAGGRETQYF
>TRBV3-1|-|TRBJ1-2|-
TGTGCCAGCAGCCAAGATTCGGGACATGTCTATGGCTACACCTTC
CASSQDSGHVYGYTF
>TRBV7-2|-|TRBJ2-3|many
TGTGCCAGCAGCTTATCGGCTACCTCCTACGGAGAAGATACGCAGTATTTT
CASSLSATSYGEDTQYF
>TRBV5-1|-|TRBJ2-5|few
TGCGCCAGCAGCTCGATACAGGGTCTGGAAGAGACCCAGTACTTC
CASSSIQGLEETQYF
>TRBV18|-|TRBJ2-1|-
TGTGCCAGCTCACCAGAAAGACTCTTCAATGAGCAGTTCTTC
CASSPERLFNEQFF
>TRBV29-1|-|TRBJ1-4|many
TGCAGCGGAATTACCGGGACAACTAATGAAAAACTGTTTTTT
CSGITGTTNEKLFF
>TRBV20-1|-|TRBJ2-4|many
TGCAGTGCTAGAGACATAACAGAGGATAGAAACATTCAGTACTTC
CSARDITEDRNIQYF
>TRBV6-1|TRBD1|TRBJ2-1|few
TGTGCCAGCAGAAGGACAGGGGCTCCCAATGAGCAGTTCTTC
CASRRTGAPNEQFF
>TRBV5-1|TRBD2|TRBJ2-3|many
TGCGCCAGCAGCTCCGGGGAGCGGGGGTACACAGATACGCAGTATTTT
CASSSGERGYTDTQYF
>TRBV7-9|-|TRBJ1-1|many
TGTGCCAGCAGCTTAGGTTCGGGGCGAGCTTTCTTT
CASSLGSGRAFF
>TRBV20-1|-|TRBJ1-1|many
TGCAGTGCTAGAGTGAACACTGAAGCTTTCTTT
CSARVNTEAFF
>TRBV20-1|TRBD2|TRBJ2-1|few
TGCAGTGCTAGGGCCCTTAGCGGGAGGGCGAATGAGCAGTTCTTC
CSARALSGRANEQFF
>TRBV10-3|TRBD2|TRBJ2-7|many
TGTGCCACCCTCGGACTAGCGGCTTACGAGCAGTACTTC
CATLGLAAYEQYF
>TRBV5-1|TRBD2|TRBJ2-1|many
TGCGCCAGCAGCTTGGATCGGGCTAGCGGGAGGACCTACAATGAGCAGTTCTTC
CASSLDRASGRTYNEQFF
>TRBV5-1|TRBD2|TRBJ2-1|many
TGCGCCAGCCAGACTAGCACTGAGCAGTTCTTC
CASQTSTEQFF
>TRBV20-1|-|TRBJ1-1|many
TGCAGTGCTATCGGGACATCGGGGGTGGCTTTCTTT
CSAIGTSGVAFF
>TRBV12-3/TRBV12-4|TRBD2|TRBJ2-2|-
TGTGCCAGCACCCAACTAGCGGGAAGCGCCGGGGAGCTGTTTTTT
CASTQLAGSAGELFF
>TRBV11-2|-|TRBJ1-5|few
TGTGCCAGCAGCGAGAGGGCCTCCGGGCCCCTTAGCAATCAGCCCCAGCATTTT
CASSERASGPLSNQPQHF
>TRBV7-6|-|TRBJ2-1|-
TGTGCCAGCAGCTTAGGTGTGGGCCTCGGCTCCTACAATGAGCAGTTCTTC
CASSLGVGLGSYNEQFF
>TRBV20-1|-|TRBJ2-1|few
TGCAGTGCTAGGCTAGAGGGGGGTTCAAACTCCTACAATGAGCAGTTCTTC
CSARLEGGSNSYNEQFF
>TRBV14|-|TRBJ2-1|-
TGTGCCAGCAGCCAAGTCCCGGGACTCTACAATGAGCAGTTCTTC
CASSQVPGLYNEQFF
>TRBV10-3|TRBD1|TRBJ2-2|-
TGTGCCATCAGTGATCAGGGGGACACCGGGGAGCTGTTTTTT
CAISDQGDTGELFF
>TRBV5-6|-|TRBJ1-5|many
TGTGCCAGCAGCCTGGGATCGAGGAGCAATCAGCCCCAGCATTTT
CASSLGSRSNQPQHF